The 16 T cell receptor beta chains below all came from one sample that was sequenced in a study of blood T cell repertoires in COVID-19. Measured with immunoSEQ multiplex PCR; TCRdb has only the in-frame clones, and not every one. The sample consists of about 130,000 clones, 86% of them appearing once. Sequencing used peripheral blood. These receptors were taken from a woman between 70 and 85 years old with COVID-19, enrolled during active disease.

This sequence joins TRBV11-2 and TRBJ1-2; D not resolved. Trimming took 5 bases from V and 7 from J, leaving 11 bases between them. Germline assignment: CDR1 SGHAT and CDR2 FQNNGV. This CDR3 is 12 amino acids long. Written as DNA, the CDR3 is TGTGCCAGCAGCCCGGCGGAGGTTGGCTACACCTTC. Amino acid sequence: CASSPAEVGYTF.

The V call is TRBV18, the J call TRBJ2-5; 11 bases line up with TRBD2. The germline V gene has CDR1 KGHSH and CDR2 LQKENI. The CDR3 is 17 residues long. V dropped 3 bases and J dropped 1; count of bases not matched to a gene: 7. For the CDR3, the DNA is TGTGCCAGCTCACCCTTCGCCCTAGCGGGGGGCCAAGAGACCCAGTACTTC. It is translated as CASSPFALAGGQETQYF. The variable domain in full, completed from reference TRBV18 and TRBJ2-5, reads NAGVMQNPRHLVRRRGQEARLRCSPMKGHSHVYWYRQLPEEGLKFMVYLQKENIIDESGMPKERFSAEFPKEGPSILRIQQVVRGDSAAYFCASSPFALAGGQETQYFGPGTRLLVL.

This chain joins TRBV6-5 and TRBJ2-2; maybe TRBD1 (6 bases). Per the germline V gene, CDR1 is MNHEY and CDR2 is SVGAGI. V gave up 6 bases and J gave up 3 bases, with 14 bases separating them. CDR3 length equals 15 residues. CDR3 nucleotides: TGTGCCAGCAGCTCCTTAACAGGGTACACCGGGGAGCTGTTTTTT. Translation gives CASSSLTGYTGELFF.

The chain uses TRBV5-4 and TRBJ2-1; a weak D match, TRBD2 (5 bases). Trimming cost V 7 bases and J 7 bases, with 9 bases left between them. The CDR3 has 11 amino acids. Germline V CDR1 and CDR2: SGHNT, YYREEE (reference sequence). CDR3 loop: CASVGKNEQFF. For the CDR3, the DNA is TGTGCCAGCGTCGGGAAAAATGAGCAGTTCTTC.

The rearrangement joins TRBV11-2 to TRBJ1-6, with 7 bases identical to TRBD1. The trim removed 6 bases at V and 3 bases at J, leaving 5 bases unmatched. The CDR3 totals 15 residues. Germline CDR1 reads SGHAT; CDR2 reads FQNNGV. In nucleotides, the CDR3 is TGTGCCAGCAGTTCTAACAGGGGCTATAATTCACCCCTCCACTTT. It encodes CASSSNRGYNSPLHF.

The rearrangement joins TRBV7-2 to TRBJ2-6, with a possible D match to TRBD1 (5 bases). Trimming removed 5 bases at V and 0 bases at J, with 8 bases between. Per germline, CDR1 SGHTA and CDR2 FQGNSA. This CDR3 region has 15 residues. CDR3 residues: CASSERGSGANVLTF. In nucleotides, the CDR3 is TGTGCCAGCAGCGAAAGGGGCTCTGGGGCCAACGTCCTGACTTTC.

For the CDR3, the DNA is TGTGCCAGCAGTGAAGGAGGGGGCTGGGAAAAACTGTTTTTT. Its translation is CASSEGGGWEKLFF. V gene TRBV6-1 combines with J gene TRBJ1-4; TRBD1 matches 7 bases. The V and J ends lost 1 base and 8 bases, in that order; junction bases with no gene match: 4. Germline V gives CDR1 MNHNS, CDR2 SASEGT. This CDR3 has 14 residues.

CDR3 DNA sequence: TGTGCCGCCCGGGGTGGGACAGGGGAAACCTACGAGCAGTACTTC. Translated: CAARGGTGETYEQYF. The chain uses TRBV6-6 and TRBJ2-7, with 10 bases matching TRBD1. Germline V gene sequence: CDR1 MNHNY, CDR2 SVGAGI (reference sequence). The junction had 12 bases not matched to a gene; V was cut back by 11 bases and J by 2 bases. The CDR3 length is 15 residues.

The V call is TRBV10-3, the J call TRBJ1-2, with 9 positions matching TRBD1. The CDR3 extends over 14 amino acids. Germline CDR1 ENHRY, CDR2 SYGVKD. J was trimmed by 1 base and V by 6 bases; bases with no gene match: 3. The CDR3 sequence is CAIRTGGINYGYTF. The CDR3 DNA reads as TGTGCCATCAGGACAGGGGGGATTAACTATGGCTACACCTTC.

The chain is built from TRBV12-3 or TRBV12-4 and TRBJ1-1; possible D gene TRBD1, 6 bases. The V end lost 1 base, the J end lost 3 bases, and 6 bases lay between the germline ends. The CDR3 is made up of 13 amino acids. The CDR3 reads CASSLGQDTEAFF. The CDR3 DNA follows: TGTGCCAGCAGTTTAGGACAGGACACTGAAGCTTTCTTT.

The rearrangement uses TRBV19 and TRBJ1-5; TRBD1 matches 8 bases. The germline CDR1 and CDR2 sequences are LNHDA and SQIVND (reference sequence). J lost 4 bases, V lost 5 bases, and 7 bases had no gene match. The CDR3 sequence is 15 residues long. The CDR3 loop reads CASSGWTGSNQPQHF. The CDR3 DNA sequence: TGTGCCAGTAGTGGTTGGACAGGGAGTAATCAGCCCCAGCATTTT.

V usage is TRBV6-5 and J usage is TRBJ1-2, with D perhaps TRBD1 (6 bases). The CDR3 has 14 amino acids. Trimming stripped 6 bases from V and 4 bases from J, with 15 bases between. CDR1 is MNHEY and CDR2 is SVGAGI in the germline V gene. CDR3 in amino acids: CASRQQGASYGYTF. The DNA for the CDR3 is TGTGCCAGCAGGCAACAGGGAGCCTCCTATGGCTACACCTTC.

The CDR3 bases are TGTGCCAGCTCACCAAACACAGGGGGCGCGGTCACTGAAGCTTTCTTT. Translated, it gives CASSPNTGGAVTEAFF. The chain recombines TRBV18 with TRBJ1-1; the match to TRBD1 covers 9 bases. Germline V gene sequence: CDR1 KGHSH, CDR2 LQKENI. The length of the CDR3 is 16 residues. Unmatched junction bases numbered 8, after V lost 2 bases and J lost 4 bases.

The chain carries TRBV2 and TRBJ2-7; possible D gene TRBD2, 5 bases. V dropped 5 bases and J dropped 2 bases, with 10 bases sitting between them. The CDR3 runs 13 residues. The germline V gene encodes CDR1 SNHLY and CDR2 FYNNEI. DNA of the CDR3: TGTGCCAGCAGTAAAGACGGGACCTACGAGCAGTACTTC. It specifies CASSKDGTYEQYF.

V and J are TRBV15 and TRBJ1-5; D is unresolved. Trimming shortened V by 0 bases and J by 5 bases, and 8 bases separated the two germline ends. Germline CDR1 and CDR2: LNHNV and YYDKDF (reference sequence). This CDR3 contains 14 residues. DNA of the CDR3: TGTGCCACCAGCAGAGATGGGAGGGATCAGCCCCAGCATTTT. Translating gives CATSRDGRDQPQHF.

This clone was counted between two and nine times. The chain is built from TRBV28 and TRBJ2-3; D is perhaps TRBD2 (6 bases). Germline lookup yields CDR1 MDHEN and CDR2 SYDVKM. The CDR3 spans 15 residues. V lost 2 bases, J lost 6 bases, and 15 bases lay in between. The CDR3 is CASSLNPGVGDTQYF. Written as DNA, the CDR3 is TGTGCCAGCAGTTTAAATCCGGGGGTTGGGGATACGCAGTATTTT.